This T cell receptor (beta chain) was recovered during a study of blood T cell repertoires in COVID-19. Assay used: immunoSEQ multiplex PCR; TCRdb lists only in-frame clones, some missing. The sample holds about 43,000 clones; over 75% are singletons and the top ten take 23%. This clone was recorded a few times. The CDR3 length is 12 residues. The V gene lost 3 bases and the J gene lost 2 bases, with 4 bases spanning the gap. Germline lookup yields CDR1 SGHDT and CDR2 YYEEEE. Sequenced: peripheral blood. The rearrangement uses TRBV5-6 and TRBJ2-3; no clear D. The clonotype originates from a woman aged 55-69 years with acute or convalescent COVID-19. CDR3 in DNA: TGTGCCAGCAGCTGGGCCACAGATACGCAGTATTTT. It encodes CASSWATDTQYF.